This is a list of T cell receptor beta chains from one sample in a study of T cell repertoires in cytomegalovirus infection. No cognate antigen is known for these TCRs. TCRdb itself ran the reads through MiXCR, one entry per CDR3 protein. The table records hundreds of thousands of distinct CDR3 sequences, around a third of them present only once. This sample comprised cultured PBMCs, obtained from culture after CMV antigen stimulation. The receptors shown here come from a human donor in good health (CMV status not recorded). Some clones in this sample may be carry-over from other donors' samples. Both conserved end residues are part of each CDR3. Fields, in order: CDR3 DNA, CDR3 protein, clone size, V gene, D gene, J gene. D genes are given only for firm matches. Where a row states a size, it is once, few, many or the class of an expanded clone; other rows omit it.

TGTGCCAGCAGCCTACAGGCCCGCACAGATACGCAGTATTTT	CASSLQARTDTQYF	.	TRBV7-8	.	TRBJ2-3
TGCAGCGTTGGGAGCCCCACTAACACCGGGGAGCTGTTTTTT	CSVGSPTNTGELFF	few	TRBV29-1	.	TRBJ2-2
TGTGCCAGTAGTATTTGGGACGAGGGGAGGGGTAATCAGCCCCAGCATTTT	CASSIWDEGRGNQPQHF	.	TRBV19	.	TRBJ1-5
TGTGCCAGCAGTAGGGACTGGTTCTACGAGCAGTACTTC	CASSRDWFYEQYF	.	TRBV6-1	.	TRBJ2-7
TGTGCCAGCAGCCCTCAGGGCCAAGAGACCCAGTACTTC	CASSPQGQETQYF	many	TRBV18	.	TRBJ2-5
TGCGCCAGCAGCTTTGGACGGGATCTTGTGGATGAGCAGTTCTTC	CASSFGRDLVDEQFF	.	TRBV5-1	.	TRBJ2-1
TGCGCCAGCAGCCTGAGGGGGGAGTACCGCACAGATACGCAGTATTTT	CASSLRGEYRTDTQYF	few	TRBV5-1	.	TRBJ2-3
TGTGCCAGCAGTTTAGGTTTGCTTGTGGTCTTC	CASSLGLLVVF	.	TRBV28	.	TRBJ2-1
TGTGCCAGCAGTCCTAGGGGGGTTGGTAGCAATCAGCCCCAGCATTTT	CASSPRGVGSNQPQHF	.	TRBV12-3/TRBV12-4	.	TRBJ1-5
TGCAGTGCTAGAACTGGGACGACCGGGGAGCTGTTTTTT	CSARTGTTGELFF	.	TRBV20-1	.	TRBJ2-2
TGTGCCAGTAGTTCCTGGGTGGATGAAAAACTGTTTTTT	CASSSWVDEKLFF	.	TRBV19	.	TRBJ1-4
TGCGCCAGCAGCCAATCGCTAGCGGGAATCACCTACGAGCAGTACTTC	CASSQSLAGITYEQYF	.	TRBV4-1	TRBD2	TRBJ2-7
TGTGCCAGCATGGACAGGGGGTTCGTGAAAGCTTTCTTT	CASMDRGFVKAFF	.	TRBV2	TRBD1	TRBJ1-1
TGCGCCAGCAGCCCTTGGGGCTCAAGAGGCGAGCAGTACTTC	CASSPWGSRGEQYF	.	TRBV5-1	.	TRBJ2-7
TGTGCCAGCAGCTTTCAAGCAGGGGTGGACACCGGGGAGCTGTTTTTT	CASSFQAGVDTGELFF	few	TRBV7-9	.	TRBJ2-2
TGCAGCGTTGAAATTCAGACGGGAGGGGAAAAACTGTTTTTT	CSVEIQTGGEKLFF	.	TRBV29-1	.	TRBJ1-4
TGTGCCAGCTCACCGACGACAGGCGGTGACTACGAGCAGTACTTC	CASSPTTGGDYEQYF	.	TRBV18	.	TRBJ2-7
TGTGCCAGCAGTCCGGGACTTCAATGGGACACAGATACGCAGTATTTT	CASSPGLQWDTDTQYF	few	TRBV27	.	TRBJ2-3
TGTGCCAGCAGCCTAGATCCGGGACAGGGGGATGAGCAGTTCTTC	CASSLDPGQGDEQFF	.	TRBV7-6	TRBD1	TRBJ2-1
TGTGCCACAGTAGGGATAGCGGGAGGCGCTGATACGCAGTATTTT	CATVGIAGGADTQYF	.	TRBV6-6	TRBD2	TRBJ2-3
TGTGCCAGCAGCATATTAGCGGGGGGGAACACCGGGGAGCTGTTTTTT	CASSILAGGNTGELFF	few	TRBV7-8	TRBD2	TRBJ2-2
TGTGCCAGCAGCTCGGGACTAAACACCGGGGAGCTGTTTTTT	CASSSGLNTGELFF	many	TRBV5-1	TRBD2	TRBJ2-2
TGTGCCAGCAGTGTTGCCGGGACAGGGGGCGTAGCTTTCTTT	CASSVAGTGGVAFF	.	TRBV6-1	TRBD1	TRBJ1-1
TGTGCCAGCAGTACAAGACAGGGGAACGAGCAGTACTTC	CASSTRQGNEQYF	few	TRBV12-3/TRBV12-4	TRBD1	TRBJ2-7
TGCGCAGCCGGGGGGGCCTCCTACAATGAGCAGTTCTTC	CAAGGASYNEQFF	.	TRBV10-2	TRBD2	TRBJ2-1
TGTGCCAGCAGCTTAGAGGCGGGAGGCTGGGGTGAGCAGTTCTTC	CASSLEAGGWGEQFF	few	TRBV7-9	TRBD2	TRBJ2-1
TGTGCCAGCAGCCAAGATTTAGGTTATTCACCCCTCCACTTT	CASSQDLGYSPLHF	.	TRBV14	.	TRBJ1-6
TGTGCCAGCAGCTCCGGACTGCTACCGCAGTATTTT	CASSSGLLPQYF	many	TRBV7-2	.	TRBJ2-3
TGTGCCAGCAGTTGGGGTGGCTTATATCTCGGCGACAACACCGGGGAGCTGTTTTTT	CASSWGGLYLGDNTGELFF	.	TRBV27	.	TRBJ2-2
TGTGCCAGCAGCGGACAGGAGGGGAGGGGAAGTGAAAAACTGTTTTTT	CASSGQEGRGSEKLFF	many	TRBV7-8	TRBD1	TRBJ1-4
TGTGCCAGCAGCTCCGACCCCAATCAGCCCCAGCATTTT	CASSSDPNQPQHF	.	TRBV5-4	.	TRBJ1-5
TGTGCCAGCAGCTTACGGGCCGGGACTGAAGCTTTCTTT	CASSLRAGTEAFF	few	TRBV7-2	.	TRBJ1-1
TGTGCTAGTGGTTTGGTACAAGGCGGAGGTACAGATACGCAGTATTTT	CASGLVQGGGTDTQYF	.	TRBV12-5	.	TRBJ2-3
TGTGCCAGCAGCTTAGCGCTTGCCAGCACTGAAGCTTTCTTT	CASSLALASTEAFF	.	TRBV7-2	.	TRBJ1-1
TGTGCCAGCGCCGCGACGTTCTCTGGAAACACCATATATTTT	CASAATFSGNTIYF	once	TRBV5-5	.	TRBJ1-3
TGTGCCAGCAGTTACTCGCCGGGACATGGGAACACTGAAGCTTTCTTT	CASSYSPGHGNTEAFF	few	TRBV6-2/TRBV6-3	.	TRBJ1-1
TGTGCCAGTAGACCGACAGGGTTGGGCAATCAGCCCCAGCATTTT	CASRPTGLGNQPQHF	.	TRBV19	TRBD1	TRBJ1-5
TGTGCCAGCAACTGGGGACTAGATAGAAACATTCAGTACTTC	CASNWGLDRNIQYF	few	TRBV12-3/TRBV12-4	TRBD2	TRBJ2-4
TGTGCCAGCAGCTTGAACGGGGGACTAGCGTCAGATACGCAGTATTTT	CASSLNGGLASDTQYF	many	TRBV7-2	TRBD2	TRBJ2-3
TGTGCCAGCCCCCGTCGGGGAGGGAGCCAAGAGACCCAGTACTTC	CASPRRGGSQETQYF	many	TRBV6-1	TRBD2	TRBJ2-5
TGTGCCAGCAGCCCCGGACCTCGGGCTTTCTTT	CASSPGPRAFF	.	TRBV7-8	.	TRBJ1-1